The subject of this entry is one TCR beta chain. Only in-frame clones appear in the TCRdb table, and some are missing; sequencing was by immunoSEQ multiplex PCR. Of 93,000 or so clones in the sample, 80% to 90% are singletons; the top ten hold 15% to 20%. CDR1 is MNHNY and CDR2 is SVGAGI in the germline V gene (reference sequence). The V end was cut by 4 bases, the J end by 5 bases, with 20 bases between. The CDR3 covers 16 residues. This sample stems from a study of control samples from healthy donors and cancer patients. What was sequenced was PBMCs. The chain recombines TRBV6-6 with TRBJ1-1; tentatively, D is TRBD1 (5 bases). The source is a man aged 55 to 70 with lung cancer. The CDR3 region has the DNA TGTGCCAGCAGTTCGTCCCTGTGGGGGAGGAAGACTGAAGCTTTCTTT. Amino acids: CASSSSLWGRKTEAFF.